The next 25 T cell receptor beta chains were all read from a single sample in a study of monozygotic twins with inflammatory bowel disease. Reprocessing the 5' RACE reads, TCRdb reports a single entry for every CDR3 protein and omits DNA. In all, the sample yields approximately 110,000 distinct CDR3 sequences. Sequencing used blood. Receptors originate from a human donor with ulcerative colitis or Crohn's disease, or a healthy co-twin of an affected twin (not recorded which).

The V and J genes are TRBV19 and TRBJ2-1; TCRdb's D gene call, TRBD1, goes unchecked for lack of DNA. Germline CDR1 is LNHDA and CDR2 is SQIVND (reference sequence). CDR3 length: 15 residues. The chain's CDR3 is CASSIGGLGYNEQFF.

The chain employs TRBV5-1 and TRBJ1-2; as DNA is missing, the TRBD1 call by TCRdb cannot be tested. Germline assignment: CDR1 SGHRS and CDR2 YFSETQ. The CDR3 extends over 14 amino acids. The CDR3 region is CASSLEAAGYGYTF.

The V gene is TRBV18, the J gene TRBJ2-7; without DNA, the TCRdb call of TRBD1 cannot be checked. Germline lookup yields CDR1 KGHSH and CDR2 LQKENI. CDR3 length: 13 amino acids. The CDR3 here is CASRGQGYYEQYF.

The J gene is TRBJ2-5, the V gene TRBV7-9; checking the TCRdb D call of TRBD1 is not possible without DNA. The CDR3 is 13 amino acids. The germline V gene has CDR1 SEHNR and CDR2 FQNEAQ (reference sequence). This CDR3 reads CASSLRQDETQYF.

The rearrangement links TRBV12-3 or TRBV12-4 to TRBJ2-1. CDR3 length: 14 amino acids. The CDR3 sequence: CASSGDLNYNEQFF.

The chain links TRBV11-2 to TRBJ2-7; the TCRdb D gene call, TRBD1, has no DNA to confirm it. Germline CDR1 SGHAT, CDR2 FQNNGV. This CDR3 is 14 amino acids long. The CDR3 here is CASSLGQGASDQYF.

J is TRBJ2-2 and V is TRBV15. CDR1 is LNHNV and CDR2 is YYDKDF in the germline V gene (reference sequence). CDR3 length: 15 residues. CDR3 residues: CATSRDGVSTGELFF. The full variable domain, completed using reference TRBV15 and TRBJ2-2, is DAMVIQNPRYQVTQFGKPVTLSCSQTLNHNVMYWYQQKSSQAPKLLFHYYDKDFNNEADTPDNFQSRRPNTSFCFLDIRSPGLGDTAMYLCATSRDGVSTGELFFGEGSRLTVL.

V and J are TRBV19 and TRBJ1-1; TCRdb's D gene call, TRBD1, goes unchecked for lack of DNA. This CDR3 has 14 amino acids. The germline V gene has CDR1 LNHDA and CDR2 SQIVND (reference sequence). Here the CDR3 reads CASRPGQPDTEAFF.

This rearrangement joins TRBV5-1 to TRBJ2-1; TCRdb indicates TRBD2, and absent DNA this call remains unverified. The germline V gene has CDR1 SGHRS and CDR2 YFSETQ. The CDR3 has 17 residues. CDR3 sequence reads: CASSPTHAGGAYNEQFF.

The V call is TRBV20-1, the J call TRBJ1-4. This CDR3 region has 15 residues. CDR1 DFQATT and CDR2 SNEGSKA come from the germline V gene (reference sequence). The CDR3 protein is CSAQRTGMLGEKLFF.

The chain is built from TRBV28 and TRBJ1-2; TCRdb indicates TRBD1, and absent DNA this call remains unverified. CDR1 and CDR2 from the germline V gene are MDHEN and SYDVKM. This CDR3 contains 16 residues. The CDR3 loop reads CASTVIPGGTNYGYTF.

J is TRBJ1-5 and V is TRBV5-6; without DNA, the TCRdb call of TRBD1 cannot be checked. There are 18 residues in the CDR3. Germline lookup yields CDR1 SGHDT and CDR2 YYEEEE. The CDR3: CASSLWGVWDAINQPQHF.

V and J are TRBV4-2 and TRBJ1-4. Germline assignment: CDR1 LGHNA and CDR2 YNFKEQ. This CDR3 contains 14 residues. CDR3 loop: CASSQEGSNEKLFF.

This chain connects TRBV12-3 or TRBV12-4 to TRBJ2-3; TCRdb lists TRBD2, though no DNA is available to test this call. The CDR3 is made up of 16 amino acids. CDR3 amino acids: CASSFRTSGGGYTQYF.

The chain couples TRBV28 to TRBJ2-7; the D call of TRBD1 rests on TCRdb alone, since no DNA is present to check it. CDR3 length: 15 amino acids. Germline V gives CDR1 MDHEN, CDR2 SYDVKM. The CDR3 here is CATNAPGKVTYEQYF.

The V and J genes are TRBV20-1 and TRBJ2-5. CDR1 and CDR2 (germline): DFQATT, SNEGSKA (reference sequence). The CDR3 has 13 amino acids. The CDR3 region is CSARDPYQETQYF.

This chain uses TRBV10-3 with TRBJ2-5; no DNA is available, so the TRBD1 call from TCRdb remains unchecked. The CDR3 is made up of 16 amino acids. Germline V gene lookup returns CDR1 ENHRY and CDR2 SYGVKD. The CDR3 here is CAISESTEGGLETQYF.

CDR3 loop: CASSPTSNEQFF. The rearrangement joins TRBV7-8 to TRBJ2-1. CDR1 SGHVS and CDR2 FQNEAQ come from the germline V gene. The CDR3 sequence is 12 residues long.

V and J are TRBV7-8 and TRBJ2-1. This CDR3 comprises 15 residues. Germline CDR1 and CDR2: SGHVS and FQNEAQ. The CDR3: CASSLRLTSDNEQFF.

The rearrangement links TRBV20-1 to TRBJ1-4; the TRBD1 assignment by TCRdb is unverifiable without DNA. The CDR3 covers 13 residues. Germline V CDR1 and CDR2: DFQATT, SNEGSKA (reference sequence). CDR3 region: CSAGRGQGEKLFF.

The rearrangement joins TRBV7-4 to TRBJ1-5; TCRdb gives TRBD1 as the D gene, but with no DNA this cannot be confirmed. CDR3 size: 15 residues. Germline CDR1 SGHVT, CDR2 SQSDAQ. The CDR3 sequence is CASSLVPPRVQPQHF.

V is TRBV20-1 and J is TRBJ2-1; absent DNA, TCRdb's TRBD2 call cannot be checked. This CDR3 contains 16 residues. Germline values: CDR1 DFQATT, CDR2 SNEGSKA (reference sequence). This CDR3 is CSARPSGGASYNEQFF.

J is TRBJ2-3 and V is TRBV29-1; TCRdb indicates TRBD2, and absent DNA this call remains unverified. The CDR3 extends over 18 amino acids. Germline assignment: CDR1 SQVTM and CDR2 ANQGSEA. The CDR3 loop reads CSVDVWGGSDRNTDTQYF.

The CDR3 loop is CASSYTGGREQYF. V usage is TRBV5-1 and J usage is TRBJ2-7; the D call from TCRdb, TRBD1, cannot be confirmed without DNA. The CDR3 runs to 13 residues. Germline V lookup: CDR1 SGHRS, CDR2 YFSETQ.

V is TRBV27 and J is TRBJ2-7; TCRdb reports TRBD1, a call that lacks DNA to check it against. The CDR3 is 15 amino acids. Germline V CDR1 and CDR2: MNHEY, SMNVEV (reference sequence). The CDR3 reads CASSFYRGPVYEQYF.